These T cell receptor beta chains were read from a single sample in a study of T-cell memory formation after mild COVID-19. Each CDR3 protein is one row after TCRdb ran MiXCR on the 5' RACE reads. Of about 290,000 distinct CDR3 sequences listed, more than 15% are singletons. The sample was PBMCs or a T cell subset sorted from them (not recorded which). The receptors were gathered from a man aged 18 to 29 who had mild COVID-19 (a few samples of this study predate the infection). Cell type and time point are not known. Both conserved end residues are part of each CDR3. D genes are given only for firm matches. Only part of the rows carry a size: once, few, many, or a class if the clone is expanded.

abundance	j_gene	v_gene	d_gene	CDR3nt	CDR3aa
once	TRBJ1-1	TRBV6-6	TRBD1	TGTGCCAGCAGCGGGACAGGGGGATATGAAGCTTTCTTT	CASSGTGGYEAFF
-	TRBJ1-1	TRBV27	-	TGTGCCAGCAGCCCCGAGGGGGGGCATGCTTTCTTT	CASSPEGGHAFF
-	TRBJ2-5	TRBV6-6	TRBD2	TGTGCCAGCAGAGCGGGGTCGCAAGAGACCCAGTACTTC	CASRAGSQETQYF
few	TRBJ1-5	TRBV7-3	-	TGTGCCAGCAGCCGGGGTGACGGCCAGCCCCAGCATTTT	CASSRGDGQPQHF
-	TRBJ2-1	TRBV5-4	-	TGTGCCAGCAGCTTGGCCGGTCGGAATTGGGTCTTC	CASSLAGRNWVF
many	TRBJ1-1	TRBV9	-	TGTGCCAGCAGCGTAGCACAGCACACTGAAGCTTTCTTT	CASSVAQHTEAFF
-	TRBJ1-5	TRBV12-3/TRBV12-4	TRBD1	TGTGCCAGCAGGGAGATGACAGGGACCGATCAGCCCCAGCATTTT	CASREMTGTDQPQHF
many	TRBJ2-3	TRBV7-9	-	TGTGCCAGCAGCCAGAACATTTGGTCGGATACGCAGTATTTT	CASSQNIWSDTQYF
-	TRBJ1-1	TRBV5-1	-	TGCGCCAGCAGGGAGGGGACGACAGGGAACACTGAAGCTTTCTTT	CASREGTTGNTEAFF
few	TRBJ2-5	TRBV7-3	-	TGTGCCAGCAGCCAAGGATCTGGGGGGGGGCTGTTAGAGACCCAGTACTTC	CASSQGSGGGLLETQYF
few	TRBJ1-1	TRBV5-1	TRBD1	TGCGCCAGCAGCTTGTGGACAGGTACGTCGAACACTGAAGCTTTCTTT	CASSLWTGTSNTEAFF
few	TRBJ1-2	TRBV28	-	TGTGCCAGCAGTTTGGAGGGCTTTCGGGGCTACACCTTC	CASSLEGFRGYTF
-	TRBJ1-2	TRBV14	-	TGTGCCAGCAGCCACCGCCGGGACGGCGTCTATGGCTACACCTTC	CASSHRRDGVYGYTF
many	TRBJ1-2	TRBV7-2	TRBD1	TGTGCCAGCAGCTTAGCGGGACAGGTCTACTATGGCTACACCTTC	CASSLAGQVYYGYTF
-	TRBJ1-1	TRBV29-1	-	TGCAGCGTTGGTGGGGTACTGAACACTGAAGCTTTCTTT	CSVGGVLNTEAFF
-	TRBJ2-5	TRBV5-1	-	TGCGCCAGCAGCCGGATGCCCGGGAGCCAAGAGACCCAGTACTTC	CASSRMPGSQETQYF
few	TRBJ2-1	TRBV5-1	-	TGCGCCAGCAGCTATTCGGCGGGTAGCTATGAGCAGTTCTTC	CASSYSAGSYEQFF
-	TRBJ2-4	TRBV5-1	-	TGCGCCAGCAGACCGGGGACGGGGAACATTCAGTACTTC	CASRPGTGNIQYF
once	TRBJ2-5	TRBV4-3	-	TGCGCCAGCAGCCGGTCGGCATTCTCCCAAGAGACCCAGTACTTC	CASSRSAFSQETQYF
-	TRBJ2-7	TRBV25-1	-	TGTGCCAGCAGTGAGGGGTGGGGCCCCTACGAGCAGTACTTC	CASSEGWGPYEQYF
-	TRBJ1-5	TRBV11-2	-	TGTGCCAGCAGCCCGGCCCCGGGTATGGATCAGCCCCAGCATTTT	CASSPAPGMDQPQHF
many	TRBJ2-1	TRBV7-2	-	TGTGCCAGCAGCCGGCAACAGGGCTACAATGAGCAGTTCTTC	CASSRQQGYNEQFF
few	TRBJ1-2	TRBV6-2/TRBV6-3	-	TGTGCCAGCAGTTACGGGGTAATAGTGGATGGCTACACCTTC	CASSYGVIVDGYTF
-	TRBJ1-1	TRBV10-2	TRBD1	TGCGCCACCTCAGGGGGCTGGACTGAAGCTTTCTTT	CATSGGWTEAFF
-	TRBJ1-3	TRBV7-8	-	TGTGCCAGCAGCCCCCGGGATTCGATTAACACCATATATTTT	CASSPRDSINTIYF
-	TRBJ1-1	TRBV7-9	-	TGTGCCAGCAGCTTAGTCGTCAGAGGAGGGACTGAAGCTTTCTTT	CASSLVVRGGTEAFF
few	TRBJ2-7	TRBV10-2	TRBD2	TGCGCCAGCAGTGAGTCTTTGGGGCGGGGGGGCCTAAACGAGCAGTACTTC	CASSESLGRGGLNEQYF
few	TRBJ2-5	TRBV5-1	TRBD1	TGCGCCAGCAGCTTGACAGGGGGGACCGAGACCCAGTACTTC	CASSLTGGTETQYF
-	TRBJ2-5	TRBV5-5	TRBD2	TGTGCCAGCAGCGCAGGACTAGCGGGGTCCCGCCCGACCCAGTACTTC	CASSAGLAGSRPTQYF
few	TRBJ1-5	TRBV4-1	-	TGCGCCAGCAGCAAGCTCGGGTTGGGGAATCAGCCCCAGCATTTT	CASSKLGLGNQPQHF
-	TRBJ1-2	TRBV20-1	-	TGCAGTGCTAGAGATCGCGATCATAGTGGCTACACCTTC	CSARDRDHSGYTF
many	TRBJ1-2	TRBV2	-	TGTGCCAGCAGTTACGAAATGGTCTTCTATGGCTACACCTTC	CASSYEMVFYGYTF
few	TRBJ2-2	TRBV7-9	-	TGTGCCAGCAGCTTAGCCCCCGCGGGGGAGCTGTTTTTT	CASSLAPAGELFF
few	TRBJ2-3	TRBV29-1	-	TGCAGCGTCCCCTTAGAAGATACGCAGTATTTT	CSVPLEDTQYF
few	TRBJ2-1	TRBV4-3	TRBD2	TGCGCCAGCAGCCAAGATCCATCGGGGGGGCCCTCCTTGGAACAGTTCTTC	CASSQDPSGGPSLEQFF
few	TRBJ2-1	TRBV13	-	TGTGCCAGCAGCTTTCTGGGGGGACCTACCTACAATGAGCAGTTCTTC	CASSFLGGPTYNEQFF
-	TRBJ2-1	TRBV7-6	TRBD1	TGTGCCAGCAGTACCGGGACAGGGGAATTTGAGCAGTTCTTC	CASSTGTGEFEQFF
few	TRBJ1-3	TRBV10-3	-	TGTGCCATCGATACAGGTTCTGGTGGAAACACCATATATTTT	CAIDTGSGGNTIYF
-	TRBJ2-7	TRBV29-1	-	TGCAGCGCCGCCATCCAGACTCACTACGAGCAGTACTTC	CSAAIQTHYEQYF
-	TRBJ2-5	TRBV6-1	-	TGTGCCAGCACTAGGAACAGGGAAGAGACCCAGTACTTC	CASTRNREETQYF
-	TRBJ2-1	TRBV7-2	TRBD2	TGTGCCAGCAGCTTATCCGGGGGGGACTCCTACAATGAGCAGTTCTTC	CASSLSGGDSYNEQFF
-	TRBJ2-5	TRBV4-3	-	TGCGCCAGCAGCCCGGACGCCCTACGGGAGACCCAGTACTTC	CASSPDALRETQYF
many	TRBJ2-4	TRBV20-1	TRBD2	TGCAGTGCTAGAGTAATAGCGGGGGGGCCTACCAAAAACATTCAGTACTTC	CSARVIAGGPTKNIQYF
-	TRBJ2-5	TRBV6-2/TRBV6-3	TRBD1	TGTGCCAGCAGCACCAGACAGGGGACGGAGACCCAGTACTTC	CASSTRQGTETQYF